This entry lists 3 T cell receptor beta chains sequenced from one sample in a study of T cell changes during pregnancy in multiple sclerosis. Using immunoSEQ multiplex PCR, the repertoire was profiled, and TCRdb retains in-frame clones only, with some absent. The sample includes more than 65,000 clones, more than 85% of them seen just once. Source: peripheral blood, taken in the first trimester of pregnancy. These receptors came from a female donor with multiple sclerosis, enrolled in a pregnancy study.

The CDR3 protein is CSVKGWTNEKLFF. The CDR3 region has the DNA TGCAGCGTGAAGGGGTGGACTAATGAAAAACTGTTTTTT. This chain connects TRBV29-1 to TRBJ1-4, with D possibly matching TRBD1 (5 bases). Germline-derived CDR1 and CDR2 are SQVTM and ANQGSEA. The CDR3 is 13 residues long. V dropped 6 bases and J dropped 2 bases, with 10 bases sitting between them.

This clone has just a few counts. V and J are TRBV30 and TRBJ1-1; 8 nucleotides line up with TRBD1. Looked up from germline, CDR1 is GTSNPN and CDR2 is SVGIG (reference sequence). CDR3 length: 16 amino acids. With 3 bases clipped from V and 5 bases from J, the junction kept 14 bases outside the gene matches. The CDR3, as DNA: TGTGCCTGGAGCGATTGGACAACAGGGGGTCCGACTGAAGCTTTCTTT. Protein sequence: CAWSDWTTGGPTEAFF.

This sequence joins TRBV7-7 and TRBJ2-2; weak D call: TRBD1 (5 bases). The V end lost 5 bases, the J end lost 4 bases, and 14 bases lay between the germline ends. Germline V gives CDR1 SSHAT, CDR2 FNYEAQ (reference sequence). This CDR3 spans 15 amino acids. CDR3 nucleotide sequence: TGTGCCAGCAGCCCCCAGACAGCCTTCACCGGGGAGCTGTTTTTT. Protein sequence: CASSPQTAFTGELFF.